A single sample gave rise to the 17 T cell receptor beta chains below, sequenced in a study of vaccination and CD4 T cells after COVID-19. As for treatment: roughly nine-day PBMC culture with coronavirus spike peptide pools or control peptides (ViraFEST assay). The assay that was used to sequence DNA from cultured CD4+ T cells was the Oncomine TCR Beta short-read assay. TCRdb reprocessed the PCR reads via MiXCR and lists one record per CDR3 protein. Here the sample spans about 20,000 distinct CDR3 sequences, roughly three fifths being singletons. The antigens for these receptors are not known. The sequenced sample was CD4+ T cells from blood, cultured in vitro. These receptors all stem from a human donor who had recovered from COVID-19.

This chain connects TRBV21-1 to TRBJ1-5. TRBV21-1 is annotated as a pseudogene. The CDR3 has 16 residues. This CDR3 reads CASSKGQSYGAQPQHF. In DNA, the CDR3 is TGTGCCAGCAGCAAAGGGCAGAGTTATGGAGCTCAGCCCCAGCATTTT.

The chain is built from TRBV20-1 and TRBJ1-2; 8 nucleotides align to TRBD1. The ends lost 5 bases at V and 4 bases at J; junction bases unmatched: 15. The germline V gene encodes CDR1 DFQATT and CDR2 SNEGSKA (reference sequence). The CDR3 length is 16 residues. CDR3 in amino acids: CSAPNEGQAGGYGYTF. DNA of the CDR3: TGCAGTGCTCCGAACGAGGGACAGGCGGGCGGCTATGGCTACACCTTC.

This chain uses TRBV19 with TRBJ2-2; 11 nucleotides agree with TRBD2. Germline CDR1 is LNHDA and CDR2 is SQIVND (reference sequence). The V gene end was trimmed by 9 bases and the J gene end by 10 bases; junction bases not matched to a gene: 13. This CDR3 has 15 amino acids. CDR3 nucleotide sequence: TGTGCCAGCCACACTAGCGGGGGCCGTTCGGAGGAGCTGTTTTTT. Translating it yields CASHTSGGRSEELFF.

This chain connects TRBV7-2 to TRBJ1-1, with no clear D. Trimming left V 5 bases short and J 1 base short, with 17 bases between. CDR3 length equals 16 residues. Germline loops: CDR1 SGHTA, CDR2 FQGNSA. DNA for the CDR3: TGTGCCAGCAGCCCGAATCAGCCGCGGGGGAACACTGAAGCTTTCTTT. Translating gives CASSPNQPRGNTEAFF.

In its sample, this clonotype was seen once. This sequence may be a read error, since a much larger clone differs from it by one base. The J gene is TRBJ1-1, the V gene TRBV5-4; TRBD1 aligns across 9 bases. CDR1 SGHNT and CDR2 YYREEE come from the germline V gene (reference sequence). This CDR3 is 16 amino acids long. The CDR3 protein is CTSSLAGQGANTEAFF. The CDR3 coding sequence is TGTACCAGCAGCTTGGCGGGACAGGGAGCGAACACTGAAGCTTTCTTT.

This clonotype showed up just once. The V and J genes are TRBV19 and TRBJ2-1, with 8 bases aligning to TRBD2. Germline V gives CDR1 LNHDA, CDR2 SQIVND (reference sequence). CDR3 length equals 15 residues. V trimming: 5 bases; J trimming: 6 bases; junction bases outside the gene matches: 9. CDR3 protein: CASSGFREGFNEQFF. CDR3 DNA sequence: TGTGCCAGTAGTGGGTTCCGGGAGGGCTTCAATGAGCAGTTCTTC. The complete variable domain, with remaining parts taken from reference TRBV19 and TRBJ2-1, reads DGGITQSPKYLFRKEGQNVTLSCEQNLNHDAMYWYRQDPGQGLRLIYYSQIVNDFQKGDIAEGYSVSREKKESFPLTVTSAQKNPTAFYLCASSGFREGFNEQFFGPGTRLTVL.

V gene TRBV7-9 combines with J gene TRBJ1-6; tentatively, D is TRBD1 (6 bases). The CDR3 covers 14 residues. In germline, CDR1 is SEHNR, CDR2 FQNEAQ (reference sequence). V was clipped by 3 bases and J by 8 bases, with 11 bases between them. CDR3 in amino acids: CASSFQGPHSPLHF. The CDR3 DNA reads TGTGCCAGCAGCTTCCAGGGGCCCCATTCACCCCTCCACTTT.

This chain links TRBV6-1 with TRBJ2-5; the D gene could be TRBD1 or TRBD2 (6 bases each). V was trimmed by 10 bases and J by 4 bases, leaving 25 bases between them. The CDR3 extends over 16 amino acids. Germline V gene data show CDR1 as MNHNS and CDR2 as SASEGT. The CDR3 region is CATTPRRGIRSETQYF. As DNA, the CDR3 is TGTGCCACCACCCCAAGGAGGGGGATTAGGTCAGAGACCCAGTACTTC.

Only a few counts were recorded for this clonotype. This chain links TRBV27 with TRBJ2-3; D is ambiguous. CDR3 length equals 14 residues. Germline lookup yields CDR1 MNHEY and CDR2 SMNVEV (reference sequence). Trimming removed 3 bases from V and 0 bases from J, with 7 bases in between. CDR3: CASSLTVSTDTQYF. For the CDR3, the DNA is TGTGCCAGCAGTTTGACGGTTAGCACAGATACGCAGTATTTT.

The J gene is TRBJ2-1, the V gene TRBV9; 11 bases are shared with TRBD2. V lost 0 bases to trimming and J lost 9 bases; unmatched junction nucleotides: 17. CDR1 and CDR2 from the germline V gene are SGDLS and YYNGEE. The CDR3 loop spans 19 amino acids. The CDR3 protein is CASSVVGTSGPEVASEQFF. The CDR3, as DNA: TGTGCCAGCAGCGTAGTAGGGACTAGCGGACCCGAGGTAGCAAGTGAGCAGTTCTTC.

The chain links TRBV10-3 to TRBJ2-1, with D maybe TRBD2 (6 bases). Trimming took off 4 bases at V and 10 bases at J, with 11 bases between the two ends. This CDR3 region has 12 residues. CDR1 and CDR2 (germline): ENHRY, SYGVKD. CDR3 residues: CAISVGRNEQFF. CDR3 coding DNA: TGTGCCATCAGTGTCGGGAGAAACGAGCAGTTCTTC.

The J gene is TRBJ1-5, the V gene TRBV6-2 or TRBV6-3; D gene uncertain. V lost 2 bases to trimming and J lost 0 bases, with 8 bases between them. CDR1 and CDR2 (germline): MNHEY, SVGEGT. CDR3 size: 15 residues. The DNA of the CDR3 is TGTGCCAGCAGTTACGGTCAGCCTAGCAATCAGCCCCAGCATTTT. Translating gives CASSYGQPSNQPQHF.

The rearrangement joins TRBV5-1 to TRBJ1-2, with D unclear. From germline, CDR1 is SGHRS and CDR2 YFSETQ. V shed 4 bases and J shed 4 bases, with 11 bases lying between them. CDR3 length: 13 amino acids. CDR3: CASSPGRLYGYTF. The CDR3 DNA reads as TGCGCCAGCAGCCCCGGACGGCTCTATGGCTACACCTTC.

This clonotype has only a few counts. The chain employs TRBV24-1 and TRBJ2-2; D may be TRBD2 (5 bases). This CDR3 has 14 amino acids. Germline values: CDR1 KGHDR, CDR2 SFDVKD. Trimming left V 12 bases short and J 7 bases short, with 20 bases between. The CDR3 DNA follows: TGTGCCCAAACCCCCTTCTCGGAGGTCGGGGAGCTGTTTTTT. Its protein product is CAQTPFSEVGELFF.

The rearrangement links TRBV7-3 to TRBJ2-1; D remains unclear. Germline V gives CDR1 SGHTA, CDR2 FQGTGA. This CDR3 is 16 amino acids long. Deletions cut 6 bases from V and 6 bases from J, with 21 bases between. The DNA for the CDR3 is TGTGCCAGCAGTTCCGCAGTCGCCCCTCCGGGCAATGAGCAGTTCTTC. It encodes CASSSAVAPPGNEQFF.

This clonotype was counted only a few times. In nucleotides, the CDR3 is TGTGCCAGCAGTTTTACTAGCAATCAGCCCCAGCATTTT. Translating gives CASSFTSNQPQHF. The V gene is TRBV12-3 or TRBV12-4, the J gene TRBJ1-5, with D unresolved. The V and J ends lost 3 bases and 0 bases respectively, with 3 bases between them. The CDR3 is 13 amino acids.

CDR3 DNA sequence: TGTGCCAGCAGCTTTTTGGGACGAGGGGGGTACTCCCTGACGAACACCGGGGAGCTGTTTTTT. Translating it yields CASSFLGRGGYSLTNTGELFF. This rearrangement joins TRBV7-6 to TRBJ2-2, with D perhaps TRBD1 or TRBD2 (6 bases each). Germline values: CDR1 SGHVS, CDR2 FNYEAQ. This CDR3 is 21 amino acids long. The V and J ends lost 3 bases and 0 bases respectively, with 26 bases between them. Full variable domain (remainder filled in from reference TRBV7-6 and TRBJ2-2): GAGVSQSPRYKVTKRGQDVALRCDPISGHVSLYWYRQALGQGPEFLTYFNYEAQQDKSGLPNDRFSAERPEGSISTLTIQRTEQRDSAMYRCASSFLGRGGYSLTNTGELFFGEGSRLTVL.